Each of the 25 T cell receptor beta chains below was sequenced from the same sample in a study of blood T cell repertoires in COVID-19. Sequenced by immunoSEQ multiplex PCR; TCRdb stores in-frame clones only, minus some. Among around 100,000 clones, 85% were seen once, and the ten largest hold roughly 13%. The specimen sequenced was peripheral blood. All receptors come from a man in his fifties with active or convalescent COVID-19.

V usage is TRBV5-6 and J usage is TRBJ1-6, with no clear D. The CDR3 is made up of 15 amino acids. V was shortened by 4 bases and J by 1 base, with 9 bases between the two germline ends. Germline values: CDR1 SGHDT, CDR2 YYEEEE. This CDR3 is CASSRVTSYNSPLHF. The CDR3 DNA reads TGTGCCAGCAGCCGCGTCACTTCCTATAATTCACCCCTCCACTTT. Full variable domain (rest looked up from reference TRBV5-6 and TRBJ1-6): DAGVTQSPTHLIKTRGQQVTLRCSPKSGHDTVSWYQQALGQGPQFIFQYYEEEERQRGNFPDRFSGHQFPNYSSELNVNALLLGDSALYLCASSRVTSYNSPLHFGNGTRLTVT.

The chain carries TRBV6-5 and TRBJ2-5; possible D gene TRBD1, 6 bases. Germline V gene sequence: CDR1 MNHEY, CDR2 SVGAGI. V was cut by 8 bases and J by 4 bases, with 17 bases left in between. The CDR3 runs to 14 residues. CDR3 DNA: TGTGCCAGCCGGGACACCTTAGGGAGAGAGACCCAGTACTTC. Amino acid sequence: CASRDTLGRETQYF.

The chain employs TRBV3-1 (or the pseudogene TRBV3-2) and TRBJ2-3; 7 nucleotides match TRBD2. The V gene end was trimmed by 5 bases and the J gene end by 1 base; junction bases not matched to a gene: 9. The CDR3 is made up of 16 amino acids. CDR1 LGHDT and CDR2 YNNKEL come from the germline V gene (reference sequence). The CDR3 coding sequence is TGTGCCAGCAGCTTACGTAGCGGGTCCCGCACAGATACGCAGTATTTT. Translated: CASSLRSGSRTDTQYF.

The rearrangement links TRBV6-6 to TRBJ1-4; TRBD1 agrees at 8 bases. The CDR3 sequence is 15 residues long. The germline CDR1 and CDR2 sequences are MNHNY and SVGAGI (reference sequence). V lost 6 bases, J lost 3 bases, and 6 bases stayed unmatched. CDR3 sequence (DNA): TGTGCCAGCAGCCCTGACAGGGGATCTAATGAAAAACTGTTTTTT. This gives the protein CASSPDRGSNEKLFF.

This rearrangement joins TRBV5-1 to TRBJ1-4; the D gene is possibly TRBD1 (5 bases). Germline lookup yields CDR1 SGHRS and CDR2 YFSETQ. The CDR3 runs 15 residues. The ends were cut back, 0 bases at V and 5 bases at J, with 11 bases in the middle. The CDR3 loop reads CASSLAARENEKLFF. The DNA of the CDR3 is TGCGCCAGCAGCTTGGCCGCCAGGGAAAATGAAAAACTGTTTTTT.

The V call is TRBV7-9, the J call TRBJ2-1; a weak D match, TRBD2 (5 bases). The germline V gene has CDR1 SEHNR and CDR2 FQNEAQ (reference sequence). The V and J ends lost 5 bases and 12 bases respectively, with 20 bases between them. The CDR3 totals 14 residues. CDR3 DNA sequence: TGTGCCAGCAGCCCGCTAGCCGCAATCTCGACGCAGTTCTTC. This encodes CASSPLAAISTQFF.

The CDR3 is CASSPNTGGVNSPLHF. CDR3 in DNA: TGTGCCAGCTCACCGAACACGGGGGGGGTGAATTCACCCCTCCACTTT. The genes are TRBV18 and TRBJ1-6; weak D call: TRBD1 (5 bases). CDR3 length: 16 residues. CDR1 KGHSH and CDR2 LQKENI come from the germline V gene. Trimming took 3 bases from V and 7 from J, leaving 16 bases between them.

The rearrangement uses TRBV20-1 and TRBJ1-2; D gene ambiguous. This CDR3 spans 12 amino acids. Germline V lookup: CDR1 DFQATT, CDR2 SNEGSKA (reference sequence). V lost 3 bases and J 7 bases, leaving 12 bases between the germline ends. CDR3 DNA sequence: TGCAGTGCTAGTCCCCTCTCGGTTGGCTACACCTTC. This gives the protein CSASPLSVGYTF.

V and J are TRBV15 and TRBJ2-7; 10 nucleotides line up with TRBD1. The CDR3 is 14 residues long. Germline CDR1 and CDR2: LNHNV and YYDKDF (reference sequence). V trimming: 6 bases; J trimming: 5 bases; junction bases outside the gene matches: 7. The CDR3 region is CATRKRDRGDEQYF. In DNA form, the CDR3 reads TGTGCCACCAGGAAAAGGGACAGGGGCGACGAGCAGTACTTC.

This clone appeared many times. This rearrangement joins TRBV13 to TRBJ1-3, with D possibly matching TRBD1 (5 bases). The CDR3 spans 16 residues. Germline assignment: CDR1 PRHDT and CDR2 FYEKMQ (reference sequence). With 5 bases removed from V and 0 bases from J, the gap between germline ends came to 14 bases. The DNA of the CDR3 is TGTGCCAGCAGCCCTTGGGGGGTATCCTCTGGAAACACCATATATTTT. Translation: CASSPWGVSSGNTIYF.

The chain joins TRBV24-1 to TRBJ2-1; D perhaps matches TRBD2 (5 bases). The CDR3 extends over 12 amino acids. Trimming cost V 8 bases and J 5 bases, with 9 bases left between them. Germline V lookup: CDR1 KGHDR, CDR2 SFDVKD. The CDR3 region is CATTSGNNEQFF. The DNA of the CDR3 is TGTGCCACCACGAGCGGAAACAATGAGCAGTTCTTC.

The chain links TRBV9 to TRBJ1-2, with 12 bases lining up with TRBD1. This CDR3 is built from 14 residues. Germline V gene sequence: CDR1 SGDLS, CDR2 YYNGEE. The J segment lost 6 bases and the V segment lost 4 bases, leaving 4 bases of the junction unmatched. CDR3 in amino acids: CASSPRDRGHGYTF. Here the CDR3 DNA reads TGTGCCAGCAGCCCTCGGGACAGGGGGCATGGCTACACCTTC.

The chain links TRBV29-1 to TRBJ1-2; TRBD1 is a possible D gene (5 bases). The germline V and J ends were trimmed by 2 bases and 8 bases, with 12 bases remaining between them. Germline loops: CDR1 SQVTM, CDR2 ANQGSEA. The CDR3 contains 12 residues. The CDR3, as DNA: TGCAGCGTTGAAAGCAGGGATGTAGGCTACACCTTC. Amino acid sequence: CSVESRDVGYTF.

This sequence joins TRBV24-1 and TRBJ1-5; 9 nucleotides match TRBD1. Germline V gives CDR1 KGHDR, CDR2 SFDVKD. V shed 4 bases and J 8 bases; nucleotides not matched to a gene: 11. The CDR3 length is 16 residues. The CDR3 reads CATSDAGQGGNEPQHF. CDR3 nucleotides: TGTGCCACCAGTGACGCGGGACAGGGTGGAAACGAGCCCCAGCATTTT.

For the CDR3, the DNA is TGTGCCACCAGTGACTGGGGGGGACAGGGGGCAGGAGATACGCAGTATTTT. Protein product: CATSDWGGQGAGDTQYF. The V gene is TRBV24-1, the J gene TRBJ2-3; 12 nucleotides line up with TRBD1. Per germline, CDR1 KGHDR and CDR2 SFDVKD. The CDR3 runs to 17 residues. After removal of 4 bases from V and 5 bases from J, the junction contained 9 bases not matched to a gene.

This rearrangement joins TRBV24-1 to TRBJ2-3; unclear D gene. Germline CDR1 is KGHDR and CDR2 is SFDVKD. V was clipped by 4 bases and J by 2 bases, with 12 bases between them. CDR3 size: 15 residues. The DNA for the CDR3 is TGTGCCACCAGTGACCCCTCCTTTAACACAGATACGCAGTATTTT. This codes for CATSDPSFNTDTQYF.

The chain joins TRBV6-5 to TRBJ1-3, with D perhaps TRBD1 (5 bases). Germline values: CDR1 MNHEY, CDR2 SVGAGI. The CDR3 is made up of 14 amino acids. V lost 6 bases and J lost 4, with 13 bases in between. In DNA, the CDR3 is TGTGCCAGCAGCACCGGGACTACAGGAAACACCATATATTTT. It is translated as CASSTGTTGNTIYF.

The V gene is TRBV28, the J gene TRBJ1-2; weak D call: TRBD1 (5 bases). Trimming left V 5 bases short and J 6 bases short, with 13 bases between. Germline values: CDR1 MDHEN, CDR2 SYDVKM. This CDR3 has 13 amino acids. The CDR3 sequence: CASSLLPGNGYTF. CDR3 DNA: TGTGCCAGCAGTCTACTCCCAGGGAATGGCTACACCTTC.

The V call is TRBV11-2, the J call TRBJ2-1, with 12 nucleotides matching TRBD2. V shed 5 bases, J shed 1 base, and the junction held 9 bases outside the gene matches. CDR1 and CDR2 from the germline V gene are SGHAT and FQNNGV. This CDR3 has 18 amino acids. The CDR3 DNA reads TGTGCCAGCAGCCCGGAAGGCCTAGCGGGGGGGTCCTACAATGAGCAGTTCTTC. This translates into CASSPEGLAGGSYNEQFF.

This rearrangement joins TRBV24-1 to TRBJ2-1; TRBD1 matches at 8 bases. This CDR3 spans 11 amino acids. V trimming: 10 bases; J trimming: 9 bases; junction bases outside the gene matches: 4. Germline V lookup: CDR1 KGHDR, CDR2 SFDVKD. The CDR3 spells CATDRGGEQFF. CDR3 nucleotide sequence: TGTGCCACAGACAGGGGAGGTGAGCAGTTCTTC.

The CDR3 loop reads CAWGLRRVVGYTF. For the CDR3, the DNA is TGTGCCTGGGGTCTTCGCAGGGTGGTTGGCTACACCTTC. The V call is TRBV30, the J call TRBJ1-2, with D possibly being TRBD1 (5 bases). Germline CDR1 is GTSNPN and CDR2 is SVGIG (reference sequence). V lost 5 bases, J lost 7 bases, and 17 bases lay in between. CDR3 size: 13 residues.

The chain carries TRBV10-3 and TRBJ2-5; TRBD2 matches at 10 bases. In germline, CDR1 is ENHRY, CDR2 SYGVKD. The V segment lost 2 bases and the J segment 1 base; nucleotides outside the gene matches: 7. The CDR3 totals 17 residues. In nucleotides, the CDR3 is TGTGCCATCAGTGAGATAGGAGCGGGAGGGCCCCAAGAGACCCAGTACTTC. The encoded protein is CAISEIGAGGPQETQYF.

The chain joins TRBV7-2 to TRBJ2-1; the match to TRBD2 covers 10 bases. Per germline, CDR1 SGHTA and CDR2 FQGNSA. The CDR3 consists of 15 residues. With V trimmed by 8 bases and J by 8 bases, 12 bases remained unmatched. The CDR3 DNA follows: TGTGCCAGCCCTAGGCGAGCGGGAGGGCCGGATGAGCAGTTCTTC. Amino acid sequence: CASPRRAGGPDEQFF.

This CDR3 is CAWSARGGEAFF. The CDR3 coding sequence is TGTGCCTGGAGTGCAAGGGGGGGTGAAGCTTTCTTT. V and J are TRBV30 and TRBJ1-1; a possible D gene is TRBD1 (6 bases). Germline CDR1 is GTSNPN and CDR2 is SVGIG (reference sequence). This CDR3 comprises 12 residues. Trimming shortened V by 1 base and J by 7 bases, and 10 bases separated the two germline ends.

The rearrangement links TRBV7-6 to TRBJ2-1; TRBD2 agrees at 9 bases. CDR1 and CDR2 (germline): SGHVS, FNYEAQ. The CDR3 has 15 amino acids. The junction had 7 bases not matched to a gene; V was cut back by 5 bases and J by 5 bases. The DNA for the CDR3 is TGTGCCAGCAGCCCTCGTCAGCGGGAGGACAATGAGCAGTTCTTC. It is translated as CASSPRQREDNEQFF.